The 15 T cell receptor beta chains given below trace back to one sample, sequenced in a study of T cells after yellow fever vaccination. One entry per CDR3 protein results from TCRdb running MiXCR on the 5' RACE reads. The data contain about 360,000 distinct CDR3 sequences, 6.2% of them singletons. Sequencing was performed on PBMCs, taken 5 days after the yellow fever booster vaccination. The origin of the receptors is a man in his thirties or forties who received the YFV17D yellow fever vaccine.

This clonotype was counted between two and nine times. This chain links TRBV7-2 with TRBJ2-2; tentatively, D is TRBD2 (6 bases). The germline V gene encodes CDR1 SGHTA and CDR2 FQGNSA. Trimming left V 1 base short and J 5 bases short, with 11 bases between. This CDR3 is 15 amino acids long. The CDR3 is CASSLVGRETGELFF. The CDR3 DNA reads TGTGCCAGCAGCTTAGTCGGGAGAGAGACCGGGGAGCTGTTTTTT.

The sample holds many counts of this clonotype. The CDR3, as DNA: TGCGCCAGCAGCTTGGAAGGGACAGCCTACAATGAGCAGTTCTTC. Translation: CASSLEGTAYNEQFF. The rearrangement joins TRBV5-1 to TRBJ2-1, with 7 nucleotides matching TRBD1. CDR3 size: 15 residues. In germline, CDR1 is SGHRS, CDR2 YFSETQ. V was pared by 0 bases and J by 2 bases, with 2 bases of the junction left unmatched.

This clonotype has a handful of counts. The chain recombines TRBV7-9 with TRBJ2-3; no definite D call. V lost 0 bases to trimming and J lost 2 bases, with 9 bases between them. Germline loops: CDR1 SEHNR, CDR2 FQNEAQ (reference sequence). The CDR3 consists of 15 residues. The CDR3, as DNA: TGTGCCAGCAGCTTAGCCGACATCTCCACAGATACGCAGTATTTT. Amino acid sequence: CASSLADISTDTQYF.

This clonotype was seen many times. CDR3 sequence: CASSDTGAGGETQYF. CDR3 coding DNA: TGTGCCAGCAGCGACACCGGGGCCGGGGGAGAGACCCAGTACTTC. This chain joins TRBV7-3 and TRBJ2-5, with D possibly TRBD2 on 6 matching bases. The CDR3 spans 15 residues. Trimming pared 5 bases from V and 4 bases from J, leaving 17 bases between. Germline values: CDR1 SGHTA, CDR2 FQGTGA. Supplemented by reference TRBV7-3 and TRBJ2-5, the full variable domain reads GAGVSQTPSNKVTEKGKYVELRCDPISGHTALYWYRQSLGQGPEFLIYFQGTGAADDSGLPNDRFFAVRPEGSVSTLKIQRTERGDSAVYLCASSDTGAGGETQYFGPGTRLLVL.

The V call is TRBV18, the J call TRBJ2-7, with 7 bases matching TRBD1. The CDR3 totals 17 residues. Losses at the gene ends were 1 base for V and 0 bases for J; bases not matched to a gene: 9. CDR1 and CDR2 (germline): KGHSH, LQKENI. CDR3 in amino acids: CASSPLGTGQNSYEQYF. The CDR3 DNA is TGTGCCAGCTCACCACTGGGTACGGGACAGAACTCCTACGAGCAGTACTTC.

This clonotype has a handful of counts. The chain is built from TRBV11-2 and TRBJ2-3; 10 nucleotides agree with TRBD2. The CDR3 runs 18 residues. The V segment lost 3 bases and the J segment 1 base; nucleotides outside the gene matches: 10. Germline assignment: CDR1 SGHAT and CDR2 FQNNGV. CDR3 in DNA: TGTGCCAGCAGCTTCGGTTCAGCGGGAGGGCCCGGCACAGATACGCAGTATTTT. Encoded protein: CASSFGSAGGPGTDTQYF.

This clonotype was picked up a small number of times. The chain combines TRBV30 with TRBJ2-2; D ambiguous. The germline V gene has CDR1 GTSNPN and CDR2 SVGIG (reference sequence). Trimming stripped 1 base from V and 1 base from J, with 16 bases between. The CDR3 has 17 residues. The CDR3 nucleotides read TGTGCCTGGAGTGGGTCTCTTATCCCTCAGAACACCGGGGAGCTGTTTTTT. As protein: CAWSGSLIPQNTGELFF.

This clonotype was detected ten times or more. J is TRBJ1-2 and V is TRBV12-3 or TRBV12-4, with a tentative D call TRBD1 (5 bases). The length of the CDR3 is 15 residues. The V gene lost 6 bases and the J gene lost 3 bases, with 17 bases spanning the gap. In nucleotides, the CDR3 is TGTGCCAGCAGCCCGTCGGGGCTCTTCGACTATGGCTACACCTTC. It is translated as CASSPSGLFDYGYTF.

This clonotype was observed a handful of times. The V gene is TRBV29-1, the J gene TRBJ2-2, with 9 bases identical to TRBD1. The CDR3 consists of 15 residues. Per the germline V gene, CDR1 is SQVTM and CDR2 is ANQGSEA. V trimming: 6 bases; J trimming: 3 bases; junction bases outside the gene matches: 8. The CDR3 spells CSVRSQGADTGELFF. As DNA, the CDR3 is TGCAGCGTAAGATCACAGGGGGCTGACACCGGGGAGCTGTTTTTT.

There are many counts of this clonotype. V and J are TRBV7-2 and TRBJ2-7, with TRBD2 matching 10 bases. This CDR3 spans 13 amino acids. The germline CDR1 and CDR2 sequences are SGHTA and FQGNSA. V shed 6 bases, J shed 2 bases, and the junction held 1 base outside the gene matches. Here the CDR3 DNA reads TGTGCCAGCAGTCTAGCGGGGGCCTACGAGCAGTACTTC. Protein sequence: CASSLAGAYEQYF.

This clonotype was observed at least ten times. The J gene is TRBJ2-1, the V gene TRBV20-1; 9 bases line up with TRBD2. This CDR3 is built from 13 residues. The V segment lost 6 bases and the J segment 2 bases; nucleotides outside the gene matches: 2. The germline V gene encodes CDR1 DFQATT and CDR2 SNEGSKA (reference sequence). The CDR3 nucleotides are TGCAGTGCAGTAGCGGGAGCCTACAATGAGCAGTTCTTC. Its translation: CSAVAGAYNEQFF.

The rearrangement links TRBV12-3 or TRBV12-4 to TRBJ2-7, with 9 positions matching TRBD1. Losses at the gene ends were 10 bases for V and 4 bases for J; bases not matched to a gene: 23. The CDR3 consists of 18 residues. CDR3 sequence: CAICLSGQGRVLSYEQYF. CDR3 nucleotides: TGTGCCATCTGTTTATCGGGACAGGGTAGAGTCTTGTCTTACGAGCAGTACTTC.

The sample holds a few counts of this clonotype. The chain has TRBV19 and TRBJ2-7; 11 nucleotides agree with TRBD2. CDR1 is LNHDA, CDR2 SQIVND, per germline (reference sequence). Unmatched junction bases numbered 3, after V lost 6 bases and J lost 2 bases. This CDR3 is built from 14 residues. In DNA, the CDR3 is TGTGCCAGTAGCACTAGCGGGAGAACCTACGAGCAGTACTTC. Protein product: CASSTSGRTYEQYF.

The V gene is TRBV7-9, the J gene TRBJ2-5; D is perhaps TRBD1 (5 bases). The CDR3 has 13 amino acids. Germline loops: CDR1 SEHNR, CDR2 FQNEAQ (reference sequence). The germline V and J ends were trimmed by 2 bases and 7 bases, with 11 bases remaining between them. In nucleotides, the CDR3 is TGTGCCAGCAGCTTACAGGGAAGAGGGACCCAGTACTTC. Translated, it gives CASSLQGRGTQYF.

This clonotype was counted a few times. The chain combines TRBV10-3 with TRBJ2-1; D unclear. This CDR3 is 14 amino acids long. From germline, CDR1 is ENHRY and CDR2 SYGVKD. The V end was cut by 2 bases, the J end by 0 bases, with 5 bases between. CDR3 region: CAISEVSSYNEQFF. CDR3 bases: TGTGCCATCAGTGAGGTCAGCTCCTACAATGAGCAGTTCTTC.